This T cell receptor (beta chain) is drawn from a study of blood T cell repertoires in COVID-19. Study background: Spain, Italy and the United States supplied samples that represented acute and convalescent COVID-19. PBMCs, B-cell-depleted T cells, or T cells were the source of the cDNA or gDNA that made up the material.

As originally analysed: How many nucleated cells were present was estimated from reference gene primer amplification. TCRdb keeps only in-frame clones here, not all; method: immunoSEQ multiplex PCR. V and J calls and clone size follow that table, whereas D and trimming were derived from the DNA. The profile shows over 80,000 clones, less than 90% of them singletons. Between the trimmed V and J ends, which lost 4 bases and 6 bases, there was a span of 14 bases. Germline V gene sequence: CDR1 SGHTS, CDR2 YDEGEE. The CDR3 loop spans 13 amino acids. This clone was observed a few times. Specimen: peripheral blood. The chain joins TRBV5-8 to TRBJ2-7, with D possibly matching TRBD1 (6 bases). The sequence was collected from a man aged 80 or over with active or convalescent COVID-19. The CDR3 is CASSRLSGAEQYF. DNA for the CDR3: TGTGCCAGCAGCCGCCTCTCAGGGGCCGAGCAGTACTTC.